This is a list of T cell receptor beta chains from one sample in a study of molecular identifiers for immune sequencing clone quantification. TCRdb used MiXCR to reprocess the PCR reads, holding one entry per CDR3 protein. Seen here are approximately 590,000 distinct CDR3 sequences, 25% observed once, and the top ten hold about 0.81%. Input material: naive CD8+ T cells from blood, with Jurkat cell RNA spiked in. Receptors originate from a human donor in good health. Some libraries in this study had Jurkat cell RNA spiked in. Each CDR3 is given with its conserved first and last residue. Fields, in order: J gene, V gene, clone size, D gene, CDR3 protein, CDR3 DNA. D genes are given only for firm matches. Where a row states a size, it is once, few, many or the class of an expanded clone; other rows omit it.

J: TRBJ2-6; V: TRBV6-2/TRBV6-3; size: many; D: NA; CDR3: CASSTDKAGANVLTF; DNA: TGTGCCAGCAGCACTGACAAGGCCGGGGCCAACGTCCTGACTTTC
J: TRBJ2-5; V: TRBV20-1; size: many; D: NA; CDR3: CSARAQGGDYQETQYF; DNA: TGCAGTGCTAGAGCCCAAGGGGGTGACTACCAAGAGACCCAGTACTTC
J: TRBJ1-1; V: TRBV7-9; size: many; D: NA; CDR3: CASRDWGLIGEAFF; DNA: TGTGCCAGCAGGGATTGGGGTCTTATCGGTGAGGCTTTCTTT
J: TRBJ1-2; V: TRBV20-1; size: NA; D: NA; CDR3: CSARGAGEYGYTF; DNA: TGCAGTGCTAGGGGGGCAGGGGAGTATGGCTACACCTTC
J: TRBJ1-1; V: TRBV27; size: few; D: TRBD1; CDR3: CASSLSGGVRGEAFF; DNA: TGTGCCAGCAGTTTATCAGGGGGCGTTAGAGGTGAAGCTTTCTTT
J: TRBJ2-7; V: TRBV7-9; size: many; D: NA; CDR3: CASGTFSYEQYF; DNA: TGTGCCAGCGGGACTTTCTCCTACGAGCAGTACTTC
J: TRBJ2-7; V: TRBV20-1; size: many; D: TRBD2; CDR3: CSAHSGSSYEQYF; DNA: TGCAGTGCCCATAGCGGGAGCTCCTACGAGCAGTACTTC
J: TRBJ2-7; V: TRBV20-1; size: few; D: NA; CDR3: CSARGTNSYEQYF; DNA: TGCAGTGCGAGAGGCACAAACTCCTACGAGCAGTACTTC
J: TRBJ2-3; V: TRBV27; size: many; D: NA; CDR3: CASSSPIADTQYF; DNA: TGTGCCAGCAGTTCCCCCATTGCAGATACGCAGTATTTT
J: TRBJ2-3; V: TRBV7-9; size: many; D: NA; CDR3: CASSLVDLVGTDTQYF; DNA: TGTGCCAGCAGCTTAGTGGACCTAGTCGGTACAGATACGCAGTATTTT
J: TRBJ1-1; V: TRBV7-9; size: many; D: NA; CDR3: CASDQNTEAFF; DNA: TGTGCCAGCGATCAGAACACTGAAGCTTTCTTT
J: TRBJ2-1; V: TRBV20-1; size: NA; D: NA; CDR3: CSARDTARRGYEQFF; DNA: TGCAGTGCTAGAGATACGGCAAGGAGAGGGTATGAGCAGTTCTTC